The 10 T cell receptor beta chains presented below share a single source sample, sequenced in a study of blood T cell repertoires in COVID-19. The table came from immunoSEQ multiplex PCR; TCRdb's copy has only in-frame clones and leaves some out. This table holds about 270,000 clones, 80% to 90% found once. The specimen was peripheral blood. The receptors originated from a woman in her 70s with acute or convalescent COVID-19.

This clone was counted once. DNA for the CDR3: TGCACCAGCAGCGAACTAGCGGGGGGACGAGATACGCAGTATTTT. Encoded protein: CTSSELAGGRDTQYF. V usage is TRBV1 and J usage is TRBJ2-3; the table calls TRBD2, which could not be checked here. TRBV1 is a recognized pseudogene. CDR3 length equals 15 residues.

This clone was counted between two and nine times. V and J are TRBV4-1 and TRBJ1-6, with D perhaps matching TRBD1 (5 bases). Germline CDR1 reads MGHRA; CDR2 reads YSYEKL. Trimming left V 0 bases short and J 7 bases short, with 13 bases between. CDR3 length equals 16 residues. This CDR3 reads CASSQDYGGSNSPLHF. CDR3 nucleotide sequence: TGCGCCAGCAGCCAAGATTATGGGGGGTCGAATTCACCCCTCCACTTT.

The rearrangement uses TRBV24-1 and TRBJ1-6; 7 nucleotides line up with TRBD1. The CDR3 extends over 19 amino acids. The germline V gene has CDR1 KGHDR and CDR2 SFDVKD. V shed 9 bases and J 0 bases; nucleotides not matched to a gene: 16. DNA for the CDR3: TGTGCCACCCTTTGGGGCTGGACAGGAGGAAGCTCCTATAATTCACCCCTCCACTTT. Translated: CATLWGWTGGSSYNSPLHF.

This clone was seen a few times. V gene TRBV2 combines with J gene TRBJ1-1, with 9 bases matching TRBD1. Trimming at V came to 9 bases and at J to 3 bases, leaving 5 bases not matched to a gene. Germline V gene data show CDR1 as SNHLY and CDR2 as FYNNEI. This CDR3 contains 13 residues. CDR3 bases: TGTGCCAGGGGGGACAGGGACGACACTGAAGCTTTCTTT. It codes for CARGDRDDTEAFF.

In this sample, this clone turned up a few times. The gene calls are TRBV10-1 and TRBJ1-2; no definite D call. CDR1 and CDR2 from the germline V gene are WNHNN and SYGVQD (reference sequence). V was cut by 4 bases and J by 0 bases, with 9 bases left in between. This CDR3 is 14 amino acids long. The CDR3 DNA reads TGCGCCAGCAGTGGAAAAGGAGCTAACTATGGCTACACCTTC. Translation: CASSGKGANYGYTF.

The chain joins TRBV2 to TRBJ1-4; TRBD1 aligns across 8 bases. Germline CDR1 reads SNHLY; CDR2 reads FYNNEI. This CDR3 region has 15 residues. V lost 3 bases to trimming and J lost 3 bases; unmatched junction nucleotides: 3. The CDR3 coding sequence is TGTGCCAGCAGTGACAGGGGGCAGGCTAATGAAAAACTGTTTTTT. It yields the protein CASSDRGQANEKLFF. The variable domain in full, completed from reference TRBV2 and TRBJ1-4, reads EPEVTQTPSHQVTQMGQEVILRCVPISNHLYFYWYRQILGQKVEFLVSFYNNEISEKSEIFDDQFSVERPDGSNFTLKIRSTKLEDSAMYFCASSDRGQANEKLFFGSGTQLSVL.

V is TRBV5-6 and J is TRBJ1-2; D might be TRBD1 (6 bases). The CDR3 length is 13 residues. V was pared by 5 bases and J by 5 bases, with 13 bases between. Germline assignment: CDR1 SGHDT and CDR2 YYEEEE. The CDR3 coding sequence is TGTGCCAGCAGTCCCACAGGGATGTATGGCTACACCTTC. Translated, it gives CASSPTGMYGYTF. Full variable domain (rest looked up from reference TRBV5-6 and TRBJ1-2): DAGVTQSPTHLIKTRGQQVTLRCSPKSGHDTVSWYQQALGQGPQFIFQYYEEEERQRGNFPDRFSGHQFPNYSSELNVNALLLGDSALYLCASSPTGMYGYTFGSGTRLTVV.

The chain uses TRBV6-6 and TRBJ1-3; no definite D call. The CDR3 totals 12 residues. Trimming stripped 6 bases from V and 3 bases from J, with 6 bases between. Germline CDR1 reads MNHNY; CDR2 reads SVGAGI (reference sequence). The CDR3 protein is CASSVNGNTIYF. The CDR3 nucleotides are TGTGCCAGCAGCGTAAATGGAAACACCATATATTTT.

The V and J genes are TRBV1 and TRBJ2-5; whether TRBD2, the table's D call, matches the DNA was not checked. TRBV1 is tagged as a pseudogene. The CDR3 extends over 14 amino acids. The CDR3 reads CTSSVSGGRETQYF. CDR3 in DNA: TGCACCAGCAGCGTTAGCGGGGGTAGGGAGACCCAGTACTTC.

The chain recombines TRBV5-1 with TRBJ2-6, with D unresolved. CDR1 is SGHRS and CDR2 is YFSETQ in the germline V gene. Trimming took 1 base from V and 0 from J, leaving 11 bases between them. The CDR3 extends over 17 amino acids. The CDR3 DNA is TGCGCCAGCAGCTTGCGGCAGGTTACCTCTGGGGCCAACGTCCTGACTTTC. Protein sequence: CASSLRQVTSGANVLTF.